These 27 T cell receptor beta chains came from one sample sequenced in a study of T-cell reconstitution after alpha-beta-depleted transplantation in children. Preparation of the TCRbeta library was carried out with unique molecular identifiers. TCRdb re-called the PCR reads through MiXCR, storing one row per CDR3 protein. The table has around 15,000 distinct CDR3 sequences, around 4.9% seen once. Here the sequenced sample was PBMCs, taken before TCRalphabeta/CD19-depleted stem cell transplant. All receptors come from a boy aged 5-17 years with acute lymphoblastic leukemia, due to receive a stem cell transplant.

This clonotype was recorded at least ten times. This chain links TRBV28 with TRBJ2-7, with D uncertain. The CDR3 length is 15 residues. CDR1 is MDHEN, CDR2 SYDVKM, per germline. V was cut by 3 bases and J by 0 bases, with 12 bases left in between. This CDR3 reads CASSFHYLSSYEQYF. The CDR3 nucleotides read TGTGCCAGCAGTTTTCACTATTTAAGCTCCTACGAGCAGTACTTC.

The chain joins TRBV20-1 to TRBJ1-1, with a weak D call TRBD1 (5 bases). The CDR3 covers 12 residues. Germline CDR1 DFQATT, CDR2 SNEGSKA (reference sequence). This chain's CDR3 is CSAGPGPSEAFF. CDR3 sequence (DNA): TGCAGCGCGGGGCCAGGGCCTTCGGAAGCTTTCTTT.

In this sample, this clonotype turned up many times. J is TRBJ2-1 and V is TRBV6-1, with D perhaps matching TRBD1 or TRBD2 (6 bases each). The CDR3 is made up of 18 amino acids. Trimming removed 7 bases from V and 5 bases from J, with 27 bases in between. Germline V gene lookup returns CDR1 MNHNS and CDR2 SASEGT. This CDR3 reads CASTRKVGGGLINNEQFF. For the CDR3, the DNA is TGTGCCAGCACTCGAAAAGTGGGGGGCGGACTAATAAACAATGAGCAGTTCTTC.

Many counts were recorded for this clonotype. V usage is TRBV28 and J usage is TRBJ2-3, with TRBD2 matching 7 bases. Germline CDR1 MDHEN, CDR2 SYDVKM. The V segment lost 2 bases and the J segment 7 bases; nucleotides outside the gene matches: 6. The CDR3 contains 14 residues. CDR3 nucleotides: TGTGCCAGCAGTTTAGGAGGAGGGACTAATACGCAGTATTTT. This gives the protein CASSLGGGTNTQYF.

This clonotype was recorded many times. The chain links TRBV20-1 to TRBJ2-7; 10 nucleotides line up with TRBD1. From germline, CDR1 is DFQATT and CDR2 SNEGSKA (reference sequence). This CDR3 spans 14 amino acids. The junction had 4 bases not matched to a gene; V was cut back by 2 bases and J by 3 bases. The CDR3 nucleotides are TGCAGTGCTAGACCGACAGGGGGCGTCTACGAGCAGTACTTC. Protein sequence: CSARPTGGVYEQYF.

This clonotype is medium-sized (0.01 to 0.1%). The chain recombines TRBV28 with TRBJ2-7; D might be TRBD1 (6 bases). The CDR3 spans 12 residues. The V gene lost 5 bases and the J gene lost 2 bases, with 7 bases spanning the gap. Germline loops: CDR1 MDHEN, CDR2 SYDVKM. The DNA for the CDR3 is TGTGCCAGCAGTCCAGGGGCCTACGAGCAGTACTTC. Amino acids: CASSPGAYEQYF.

This clonotype was found a few times. The chain recombines TRBV29-1 with TRBJ2-7; D possibly corresponds to TRBD1 (5 bases). This CDR3 is built from 12 residues. The germline V gene has CDR1 SQVTM and CDR2 ANQGSEA. Trimming pared 4 bases from V and 3 bases from J, leaving 10 bases between. CDR3 residues: CSVAGQGYEQYF. CDR3 coding DNA: TGCAGCGTTGCCGGGCAGGGCTACGAGCAGTACTTC.

This clonotype is labeled medium-sized. This chain links TRBV29-1 with TRBJ1-1; TRBD1 matches at 7 bases. Germline V gene lookup returns CDR1 SQVTM and CDR2 ANQGSEA. The CDR3 is 12 residues long. Unmatched junction bases numbered 4, after V lost 6 bases and J lost 3 bases. CDR3 region: CSVGTVDTEAFF. The CDR3 coding sequence is TGCAGCGTCGGGACAGTGGACACTGAAGCTTTCTTT.

By sample fraction, this clonotype is medium-sized. The chain links TRBV27 to TRBJ1-5, with D possibly matching TRBD1 (5 bases). Germline values: CDR1 MNHEY, CDR2 SMNVEV (reference sequence). V dropped 3 bases and J dropped 3 bases, with 12 bases sitting between them. The CDR3 is made up of 15 amino acids. The CDR3: CASSFLWGDNQPQHF. The CDR3 DNA reads TGTGCCAGCAGTTTTCTGTGGGGGGACAATCAGCCCCAGCATTTT.

This clonotype occurred many times. This chain connects TRBV5-6 to TRBJ2-3; 8 positions agree with TRBD1. Germline V gene lookup returns CDR1 SGHDT and CDR2 YYEEEE. The V and J ends lost 3 bases and 0 bases, in that order; junction bases with no gene match: 12. There are 18 residues in the CDR3. CDR3 sequence: CASSWGQAPQLSTDTQYF. The CDR3 region has the DNA TGTGCCAGCAGCTGGGGACAGGCGCCGCAACTAAGCACAGATACGCAGTATTTT.

This clonotype was seen repeatedly, ten times or more. As DNA, the CDR3 is TGTGCCAGCAGCTTCGGGACTAGTTTTGATACGCAGTATTTT. Protein product: CASSFGTSFDTQYF. The gene calls are TRBV7-2 and TRBJ2-3, with TRBD2 identical over 8 bases. This CDR3 contains 14 residues. The germline gives CDR1 SGHTA, CDR2 FQGNSA. The V segment lost 3 bases and the J segment 6 bases; nucleotides outside the gene matches: 5.

This clonotype was detected ten times or more. The chain carries TRBV18 and TRBJ1-1; perhaps TRBD1 as D (5 bases). The V and J ends lost 0 bases and 1 base respectively, with 9 bases between them. CDR1 is KGHSH and CDR2 is LQKENI in the germline V gene. The CDR3 totals 15 residues. The CDR3 region is CASSPPGGQNTEAFF. The CDR3 region has the DNA TGTGCCAGCTCACCACCAGGAGGACAGAACACTGAAGCTTTCTTT.

This clonotype was seen repeatedly, ten times or more. The V call is TRBV20-1, the J call TRBJ2-5, with D unresolved. Trimming cost V 4 bases and J 5 bases, with 8 bases left between them. Germline assignment: CDR1 DFQATT and CDR2 SNEGSKA (reference sequence). The CDR3 has 11 amino acids. This CDR3 reads CSATTGETQYF. CDR3 DNA sequence: TGCAGTGCTACGACCGGGGAGACCCAGTACTTC.

This clonotype showed up many times. The chain carries TRBV20-1 and TRBJ1-5, with D unresolved. Germline V gives CDR1 DFQATT, CDR2 SNEGSKA (reference sequence). Trimming took 0 bases from V and 3 from J, leaving 6 bases between them. The CDR3 contains 13 residues. This CDR3 reads CSARERVNQPQHF. The CDR3 nucleotides read TGCAGTGCTAGAGAGCGAGTCAATCAGCCCCAGCATTTT.

By frequency in the sample, this clonotype is medium-sized. The chain joins TRBV12-3 or TRBV12-4 to TRBJ1-2; a possible D gene is TRBD1 (5 bases). V lost 4 bases to trimming and J lost 8 bases, with 20 bases between them. CDR3 length equals 15 residues. CDR3 in DNA: TGTGCCAGCAGTTCTCCGACAGTGGCCGGGAGCGGCTACACCTTC. Translating gives CASSSPTVAGSGYTF.

There are many counts of this clonotype. V usage is TRBV15 and J usage is TRBJ2-1; 8 bases are a match to TRBD1. This CDR3 region has 17 residues. Per the germline V gene, CDR1 is LNHNV and CDR2 is YYDKDF (reference sequence). After removal of 2 bases from V and 4 bases from J, the junction contained 10 bases not matched to a gene. The CDR3 loop reads CATSRKLNRGAYNEQFF. DNA for the CDR3: TGTGCCACCAGCAGAAAACTAAACAGGGGGGCTTACAATGAGCAGTTCTTC.

In this sample, this clonotype turned up many times. The chain carries TRBV7-2 and TRBJ2-2, with 7 bases fitting TRBD2. J lost 6 bases, V lost 10 bases, and 20 bases had no gene match. This CDR3 is 17 amino acids long. Germline V gives CDR1 SGHTA, CDR2 FQGNSA. CDR3 bases: TGTGCCATCCCCCTTGGCCCGGCGGGAGCCTGGGCCGGGGAGCTGTTTTTT. Amino acids: CAIPLGPAGAWAGELFF.

The chain combines TRBV5-4 with TRBJ1-5, with D uncertain. Germline V gene lookup returns CDR1 SGHNT and CDR2 YYREEE (reference sequence). Deletions cut 4 bases from V and 2 bases from J, with 7 bases between. This CDR3 comprises 13 residues. CDR3 region: CASSHEGNQPQHF. Here the CDR3 DNA reads TGTGCCAGCAGCCACGAGGGCAATCAGCCCCAGCATTTT.

This clonotype was recorded many times. CDR3 protein: CASSQVGLAEYNEQFF. The CDR3 DNA is TGCGCCAGCAGCCAAGTAGGACTAGCGGAATACAATGAGCAGTTCTTC. The chain recombines TRBV4-3 with TRBJ2-1; 10 nucleotides line up with TRBD2. J lost 4 bases, V lost 1 base, and 4 bases had no gene match. The V gene's germline CDR1 is LGHNA and CDR2 YSLEER. The CDR3 runs 16 residues.

This clonotype has at least ten counts. The V call is TRBV4-3, the J call TRBJ1-6; D is uncertain. Trimming took 0 bases from V and 10 from J, leaving 7 bases between them. From germline, CDR1 is LGHNA and CDR2 YSLEER. The CDR3 length is 13 residues. CDR3 sequence (DNA): TGCGCCAGCAGCCAAGATTTGGGATCACCCCTCCACTTT. This sequence encodes CASSQDLGSPLHF.

This clonotype was observed at least ten times. CDR3 DNA sequence: TGTGCCACCAGTGAGAGGGGACAGGGAACCGGGGAGCTGTTTTTT. Amino acid sequence: CATSERGQGTGELFF. This chain uses TRBV24-1 with TRBJ2-2, with 9 bases lining up with TRBD1. The CDR3 spans 15 residues. CDR1 and CDR2 (germline): KGHDR, SFDVKD. The trim removed 4 bases at V and 5 bases at J, leaving 4 bases unmatched.

This clonotype was counted at least ten times. The J gene is TRBJ1-6, the V gene TRBV20-1; possibly TRBD1 for D (6 bases). The CDR3 runs to 12 residues. Germline lookup yields CDR1 DFQATT and CDR2 SNEGSKA (reference sequence). Trimming took off 5 bases at V and 9 bases at J, with 11 bases between the two ends. Written as DNA, the CDR3 is TGCAGTGCTCCCGAACAGGGTTCACCCCTCCACTTT. This encodes CSAPEQGSPLHF.

This clonotype was picked up many times. The V call is TRBV18, the J call TRBJ1-1; 9 bases line up with TRBD1. The CDR3 covers 15 residues. Germline V gene data show CDR1 as KGHSH and CDR2 as LQKENI. Germline trimming cut 3 bases from V and 1 base from J; bases unmatched to any gene: 3. CDR3 nucleotide sequence: TGTGCCAGCTCACCTCGGACAGGGGAGAACACTGAAGCTTTCTTT. Translation: CASSPRTGENTEAFF.

Many counts were recorded for this clonotype. The chain uses TRBV3-1 and TRBJ2-1; 12 bases map to TRBD2. After removal of 5 bases from V and 8 bases from J, the junction contained 13 bases not matched to a gene. The CDR3 contains 17 residues. The germline V gene has CDR1 LGHDT and CDR2 YNNKEL (reference sequence). The CDR3 DNA follows: TGTGCCAGCAGCAGTCCCGGGACTAGCGGGTATGTCTATGAGCAGTTCTTC. As protein: CASSSPGTSGYVYEQFF.

This clonotype came up many times. This chain uses TRBV5-8 with TRBJ2-3, with TRBD2 identical over 8 bases. Germline CDR1 reads SGHTS; CDR2 reads YDEGEE. The CDR3 has 16 amino acids. V gave up 5 bases and J gave up 4 bases; unmatched junction bases: 12. The CDR3 bases are TGTGCCAGCAGTTACCCGCCGGGAGGGTGGGCAGATACGCAGTATTTT. Translated, it gives CASSYPPGGWADTQYF.

The CDR3 loop reads CGASDSLGPESQPQHF. The CDR3 nucleotides are TGTGGGGCCAGTGATTCACTAGGCCCAGAGAGTCAGCCCCAGCATTTT. V usage is TRBV24-1 and J usage is TRBJ1-5; D not resolved. CDR3 length equals 16 residues. The germline V gene has CDR1 KGHDR and CDR2 SFDVKD.

This clonotype was seen a few times. The chain joins TRBV6-5 to TRBJ1-2, with D uncertain. Trimming removed 0 bases at V and 5 bases at J, with 7 bases between. This CDR3 spans 13 amino acids. The V gene's germline CDR1 is MNHEY and CDR2 SVGAGI. CDR3 nucleotides: TGTGCCAGCAGTTACTCCCCCGGGTATGGCTACACCTTC. This gives the protein CASSYSPGYGYTF.